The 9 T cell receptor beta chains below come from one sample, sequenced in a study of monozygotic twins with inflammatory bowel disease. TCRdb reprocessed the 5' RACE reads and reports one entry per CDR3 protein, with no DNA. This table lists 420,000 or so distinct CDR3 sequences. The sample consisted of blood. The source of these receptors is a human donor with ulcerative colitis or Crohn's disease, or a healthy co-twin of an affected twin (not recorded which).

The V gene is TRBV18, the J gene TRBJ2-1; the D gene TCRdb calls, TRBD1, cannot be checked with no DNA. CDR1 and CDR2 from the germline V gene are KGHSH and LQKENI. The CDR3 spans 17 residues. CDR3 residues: CASSPVAGASSYNEQFF.

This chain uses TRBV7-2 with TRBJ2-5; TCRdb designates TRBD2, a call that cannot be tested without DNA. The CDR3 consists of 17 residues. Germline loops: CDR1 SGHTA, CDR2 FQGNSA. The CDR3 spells CASSPQPGLAGLETQYF.

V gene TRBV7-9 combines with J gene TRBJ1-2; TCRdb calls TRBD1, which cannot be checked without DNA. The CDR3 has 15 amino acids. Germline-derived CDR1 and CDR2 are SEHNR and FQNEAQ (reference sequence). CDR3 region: CASSDRDRGNYGYTF.

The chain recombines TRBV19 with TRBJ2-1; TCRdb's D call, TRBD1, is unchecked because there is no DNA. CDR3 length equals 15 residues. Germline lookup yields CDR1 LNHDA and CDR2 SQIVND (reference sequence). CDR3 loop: CASSMGGWLDNEQFF.

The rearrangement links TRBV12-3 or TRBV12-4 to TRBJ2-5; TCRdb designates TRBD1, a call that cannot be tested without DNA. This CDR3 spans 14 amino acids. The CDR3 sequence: CASSRQGWRETQYF.

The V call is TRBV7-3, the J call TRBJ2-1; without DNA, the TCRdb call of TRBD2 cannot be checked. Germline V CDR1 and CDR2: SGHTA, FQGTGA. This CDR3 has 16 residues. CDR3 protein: CASSTSGTNSYNEQFF. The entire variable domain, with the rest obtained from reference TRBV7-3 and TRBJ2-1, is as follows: GAGVSQTPSNKVTEKGKYVELRCDPISGHTALYWYRQSLGQGPEFLIYFQGTGAADDSGLPNDRFFAVRPEGSVSTLKIQRTERGDSAVYLCASSTSGTNSYNEQFFGPGTRLTVL.

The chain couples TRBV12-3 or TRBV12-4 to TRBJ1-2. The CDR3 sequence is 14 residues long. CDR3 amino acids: CASNQRSTNYGYTF.

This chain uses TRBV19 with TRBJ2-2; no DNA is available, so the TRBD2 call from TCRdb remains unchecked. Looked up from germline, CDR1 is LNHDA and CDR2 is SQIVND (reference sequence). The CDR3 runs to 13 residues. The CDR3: CASSRGDTGELFF.

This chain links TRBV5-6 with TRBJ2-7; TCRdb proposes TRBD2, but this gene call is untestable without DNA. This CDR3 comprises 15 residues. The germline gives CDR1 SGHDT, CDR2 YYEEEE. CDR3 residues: CASSWFLAEANEQYF.